The clone carrying this T cell receptor beta chain appeared many times. Trimming cost V 4 bases and J 10 bases, with 25 bases left between them. Germline V gives CDR1 KGHDR, CDR2 SFDVKD. The CDR3 has 17 amino acids. The sample originates from a study of prognosis after radiotherapy for stage I lung cancer. As for the study in general: The period between early 2018 and early 2019 saw the enrollment of stage I non-small cell lung cancer patients. Around twelve men and six or seven women, aged roughly 53 to 85 and with a median age of 74.5 years, made up the patients. Adenocarcinomas accounted for the tumors of 11 to 12 patients, and squamous cell carcinomas for those of six to eight. Radiotherapy used SBRT, divided into 3 to 5 fractions and reaching a biologically effective dose of at least 100 Gy.

The genomic DNA TCR beta CDR3 region underwent two rounds of multiplex PCR. The first PCR round targeted every TRBV and TRBJ gene with specific primers. Each CDR3 protein is one row after TCRdb ran MiXCR on the multiplex PCR reads. The sample includes some 23,000 distinct CDR3 sequences, around 39% of them seen just once. This sample comprised PBMCs, obtained before or after stereotactic body radiation therapy (not recorded which). The genes are TRBV24-1 and TRBJ2-1; D is possibly TRBD2 (6 bases). The sequence was obtained from a donor over 45 with non-small cell lung cancer. The CDR3 is CATSDPYRDSSLMEQFF. The CDR3 nucleotides read TGTGCCACCAGTGACCCTTACCGGGACTCTTCTCTCATGGAGCAGTTCTTC.